These T cell receptor beta chains were read from a single sample in a study of blood T cell repertoires in COVID-19. TCRdb keeps only in-frame clones here, not all; method: immunoSEQ multiplex PCR. The table has under 70,000 clones, roughly nine tenths seen once. Material for sequencing was peripheral blood. These receptors all come from an older woman with active or convalescent COVID-19. The CDR3 runs from the conserved cysteine through the conserved F or W. A D gene is named only where the DNA matches it firmly.

>NA|TRBV6-5|TRBJ1-1
CASRPTPGVSEAFF
>TRBD2|TRBV7-9|TRBJ2-3
CASSPLTSGASTDTQYF
>TRBD1|TRBV5-1|TRBJ2-7
CASTLSPGTGGLEQYF
>TRBD1|TRBV5-5|TRBJ1-2
CASSTVGTGIGYTF
>NA|TRBV20-1|TRBJ1-2
CSLNRDGYTF
>TRBD2|TRBV11-1|TRBJ2-3
CASRPSGGPDTQYF
>NA|TRBV20-1|TRBJ2-3
CSASYWTGPTDTQYF
>TRBD1|TRBV6-5|TRBJ1-6
CASSYDRGRGNSPLHF
>NA|TRBV18|TRBJ2-7
CASSPGWQTYEQYF
>NA|TRBV28|TRBJ1-1
CASTLNTEAFF
>TRBD2|TRBV25-1|TRBJ2-3
CASSERASGGTDTQYF
>TRBD2|TRBV5-6|TRBJ2-5
CASSLKGSGTGGETQYF
>TRBD1|TRBV5-1|TRBJ1-2
CASSLVVGQGSGYTF
>NA|TRBV5-6|TRBJ2-2
CASSLDSNTGELFF
>TRBD1|TRBV28|TRBJ1-4
CASSQTGTGNEKLFF
>NA|TRBV28|TRBJ1-4
CASSSPGRGYEKLFF
>NA|TRBV7-9|TRBJ1-1
CASSQGNTEAFF
>TRBD1|TRBV6-5|TRBJ1-3
CASSYDRGRGNTIYF
>NA|TRBV29-1|TRBJ2-5
CSASESQETQYF
>TRBD2|TRBV5-1|TRBJ2-3
CASSLSGRAGDTQYF
>NA|TRBV5-4|TRBJ2-2
CASSLDPQAVGELFF
>NA|TRBV14|TRBJ1-3
CASSRTEGGTIYF
>TRBD2|TRBV9|TRBJ2-3
CASSPRTSGGTDTQYF
>NA|TRBV12-3/TRBV12-4|TRBJ1-2
CASSFSGYGYTF
>TRBD2|TRBV6-6|TRBJ2-3
CASSRLAGGRGTDTQYF
>NA|TRBV18|TRBJ2-7
CASSTGSKAYEQYF
>NA|TRBV7-3|TRBJ1-2
CASSFGDINYGYTF
>NA|TRBV28|TRBJ2-3
CASSPQRPLDTQYF
>TRBD1|TRBV6-5|TRBJ2-7
CASSRDRGYEQYF
>NA|TRBV28|TRBJ1-2
CASRLEAGNGYTF